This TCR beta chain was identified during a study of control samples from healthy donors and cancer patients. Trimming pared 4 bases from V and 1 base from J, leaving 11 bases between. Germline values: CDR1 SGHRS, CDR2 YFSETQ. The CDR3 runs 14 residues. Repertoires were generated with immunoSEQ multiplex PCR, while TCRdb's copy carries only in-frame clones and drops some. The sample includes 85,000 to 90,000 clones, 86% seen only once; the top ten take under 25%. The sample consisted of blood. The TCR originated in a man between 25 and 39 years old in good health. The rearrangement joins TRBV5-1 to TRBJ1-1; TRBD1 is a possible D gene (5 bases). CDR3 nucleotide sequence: TGCGCCAGCAGCCGGGACCCCGAGAACACTGAAGCTTTCTTT. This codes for CASSRDPENTEAFF.